This T cell receptor beta chain was identified in a study of blood T cell repertoires in COVID-19. Study overall: T cells, B-cell-depleted T cells, or PBMCs provided the cDNA or gDNA that served as material.

The V and J ends lost 6 bases and 5 bases, in that order; junction bases with no gene match: 1. This CDR3 comprises 11 residues. Germline V CDR1 and CDR2: ENHRY, SYGVKD. Assay: immunoSEQ multiplex PCR; the TCRdb copy retains only in-frame clones and omits some. Of tens of thousands of clones detected, more than 70% appear once; the ten largest clones hold 55% to 60%. Sequenced sample: peripheral blood. The chain employs TRBV10-3 and TRBJ2-7, with 7 bases that match TRBD1. The TCR sequence derives from a man between 65 and 85 years old with acute or convalescent COVID-19. The CDR3 is CAIRGQDEQYF. The CDR3 coding sequence is TGTGCCATCAGAGGACAGGACGAGCAGTACTTC.